This paragraph reports one T cell receptor (beta chain). This sample was included in a study of blood T cell repertoires in COVID-19. Sequencing was performed with immunoSEQ multiplex PCR; in TCRdb, only in-frame clones are kept and a portion is missing. The sample records about 300,000 clones, 89% being singletons. The CDR3 has 15 amino acids. Sequences were obtained from peripheral blood. This chain connects TRBV21-1 to TRBJ2-3; the table's D call TRBD2 went unverified against the DNA. TRBV21-1 is termed a pseudogene. The clonotype was recovered from a man between 18 and 29 years old who had recovered from COVID-19. CDR3 region: CASTPPGGWADTQYF. In nucleotides, the CDR3 is TGTGCCAGCACCCCTCCCGGCGGGTGGGCAGATACGCAGTATTTT.